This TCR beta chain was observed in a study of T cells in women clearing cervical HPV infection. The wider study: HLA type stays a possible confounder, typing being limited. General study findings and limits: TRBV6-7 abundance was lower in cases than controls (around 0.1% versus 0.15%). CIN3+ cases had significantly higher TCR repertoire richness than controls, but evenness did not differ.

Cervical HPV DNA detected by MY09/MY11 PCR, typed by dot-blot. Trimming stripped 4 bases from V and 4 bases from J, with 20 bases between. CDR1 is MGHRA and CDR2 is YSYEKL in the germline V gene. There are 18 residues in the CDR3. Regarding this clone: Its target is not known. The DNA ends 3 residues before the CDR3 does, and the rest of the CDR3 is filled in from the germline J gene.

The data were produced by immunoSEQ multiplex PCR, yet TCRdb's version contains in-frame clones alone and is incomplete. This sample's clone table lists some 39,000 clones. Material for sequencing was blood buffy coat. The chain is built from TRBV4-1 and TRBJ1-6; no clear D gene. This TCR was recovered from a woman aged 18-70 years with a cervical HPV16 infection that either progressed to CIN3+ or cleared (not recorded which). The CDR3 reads CASSPPMEGSSYNSPLHF. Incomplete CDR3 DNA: TGCGCCAGCAGCCCCCCCATGGAGGGTTCCTCTTATAATTCACCC.